A selection of T cell receptor beta chains follows, all from one sample in a study of cytomegalovirus exposure and HLA in healthy donors. Sequencing used immunoSEQ multiplex PCR; TCRdb keeps in-frame clones, though not all of them. The repertoire has roughly 140,000 clones, about 89% of them found once; the top ten carry 2.5% to 4%. The sequenced sample consisted of PBMCs. The receptor source for this set is a woman younger than 30 in good health and CMV-seropositive. CDR3s include the opening cysteine and the closing phenylalanine or tryptophan. The D gene is left open where the match is weak. A row's size may be missing; if present it is once, few, many or a size class.

d_call	j_call	clone_size	v_call	cdr3_aa	cdr3_nt
-	TRBJ1-1	-	TRBV7-2	CASSLDTNTEAFF	TGTGCCAGCAGCTTAGACACGAACACTGAAGCTTTCTTT
TRBD1	TRBJ1-3	-	TRBV15	CATSDRDRDYGNTIYF	TGTGCCACCAGCGACCGGGACAGGGATTATGGAAACACCATATATTTT
TRBD2	TRBJ2-5	-	TRBV10-3	CAISDLDGRLAGGPETQYF	TGTGCCATCAGTGACTTGGACGGGAGACTAGCGGGAGGGCCAGAGACCCAGTACTTC
-	TRBJ2-3	-	TRBV30	CAWSVRAEQAQYF	TGTGCCTGGAGTGTACGAGCTGAGCAGGCGCAGTATTTT
TRBD1	TRBJ1-5	-	TRBV6-5	CASSYSMDRGTGPQHF	TGTGCCAGCAGTTACTCGATGGACAGGGGGACGGGGCCCCAGCATTTT
-	TRBJ1-5	few	TRBV11-3	CASSLYGNQPQHF	TGTGCCAGCAGCTTATATGGCAATCAGCCCCAGCATTTT
-	TRBJ2-6	-	TRBV6-5	CASSYSGDSGANVLTF	TGTGCCAGCAGTTACTCCGGGGACTCTGGGGCCAACGTCCTGACTTTC
TRBD1	TRBJ2-6	-	TRBV27	CASSGTGGKLAGANVLTF	TGTGCCAGCAGTGGGACAGGGGGTAAATTGGCTGGGGCCAACGTCCTGACTTTC
-	TRBJ1-1	once	TRBV5-1	CASSLQQGKGAEAFF	TGCGCCAGCAGCTTACAACAGGGAAAAGGTGCTGAAGCTTTCTTT
-	TRBJ2-7	-	TRBV27	CASSLREPPYEQYF	TGTGCCAGCAGTCTCAGGGAACCCCCCTACGAGCAGTACTTC
TRBD1	TRBJ2-7	-	TRBV18	CASSPRDSPYSYEQYF	TGTGCCAGCTCACCTCGGGACAGTCCTTACTCCTACGAGCAGTACTTC
-	TRBJ1-2	-	TRBV6-1	CASRWSQEYGYTF	TGTGCCAGCAGATGGTCGCAGGAATATGGCTACACCTTC
TRBD2	TRBJ2-1	-	TRBV10-3	CAISSTTSGRTYNEQFF	TGTGCCATCAGCTCGACGACTAGCGGGAGGACTTACAATGAGCAGTTCTTC
-	TRBJ2-2	-	TRBV27	CASSGSTNTGELFF	TGTGCCAGCAGTGGGAGTACGAACACCGGGGAGCTGTTTTTT
TRBD2	TRBJ2-7	-	TRBV9	CASSVEAGGLYKQYF	TGTGCCAGCAGCGTAGAGGCGGGAGGGCTTTATAAGCAGTACTTC
-	TRBJ2-6	-	TRBV2	CASSVGGTGANVLTF	TGTGCCAGCAGTGTGGGGGGTACGGGGGCCAACGTCCTGACTTTC
-	TRBJ1-3	-	TRBV7-9	CASSSTGNTIYF	TGTGCCAGCAGCTCGACAGGAAACACCATATATTTT
-	TRBJ2-5	-	TRBV11-2	CASSFWRAGETQYF	TGTGCCAGCTCTTTTTGGAGGGCCGGAGAGACCCAGTACTTC
TRBD1	TRBJ2-1	-	TRBV4-1	CASSQRTGGLDEQFF	TGCGCCAGCAGCCAAAGGACAGGGGGTCTCGATGAGCAGTTCTTC
-	TRBJ1-1	-	TRBV18	CASSRPGTNTEAFF	TGTGCCAGCTCGCGCCCCGGGACTAACACTGAAGCTTTCTTT
TRBD1	TRBJ2-1	-	TRBV9	CASSVVGTGGRGEQFF	TGTGCCAGCAGCGTAGTTGGGACAGGGGGCCGGGGTGAGCAGTTCTTC
TRBD1	TRBJ2-7	-	TRBV19	CASSTLGQENLYEQYF	TGTGCCAGTAGTACCTTGGGACAGGAGAACCTCTACGAGCAGTACTTC